The following is a T cell receptor beta chain sequence with its context. What it binds is unknown. The sample comes from a study of CD8 T cells in ankylosing spondylitis. The TCR beta libraries were generated through quantitative 5'-RACE incorporating molecular barcodes. MiXCR was run by TCRdb on the 5' RACE reads, yielding one entry per CDR3 protein. The sample lists around 440,000 distinct CDR3 sequences, 17% occurring once. The study, taken as a whole, reports: Some of the motif variants had earlier been found in reactive arthritis patients' fluid and blood. A TCR beta motif of eight highly homologous variants appeared characteristic of ankylosing spondylitis blood. Disease-linked clones, CD8+, were relatively rare in peripheral blood.

The sequence derives from a male donor with ankylosing spondylitis. Sequencing was done on a sample of blood, either unsorted or a sorted T cell fraction (not recorded which).

CDR3 nucleotides: TGTGCCAGCAGCTCATACTCCCGGGACACCAATTCACCCCTCCACTTT. It yields the protein CASSSYSRDTNSPLHF. The rearrangement uses TRBV7-8 and TRBJ1-6; the D gene is possibly TRBD1 (6 bases). Trimming removed 4 bases from V and 7 bases from J, with 17 bases in between. The CDR3 contains 16 residues. Germline assignment: CDR1 SGHVS and CDR2 FQNEAQ.